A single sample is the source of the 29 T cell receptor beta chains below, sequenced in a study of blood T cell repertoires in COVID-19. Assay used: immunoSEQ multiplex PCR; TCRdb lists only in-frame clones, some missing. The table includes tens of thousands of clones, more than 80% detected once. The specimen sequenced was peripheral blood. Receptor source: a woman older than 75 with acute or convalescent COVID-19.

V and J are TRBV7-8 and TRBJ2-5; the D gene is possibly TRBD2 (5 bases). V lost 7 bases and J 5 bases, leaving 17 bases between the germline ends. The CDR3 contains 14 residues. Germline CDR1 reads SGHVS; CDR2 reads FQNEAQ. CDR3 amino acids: CASILTGGWETQYF. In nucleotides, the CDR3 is TGTGCCAGCATCCTTACCGGCGGGTGGGAGACCCAGTACTTC.

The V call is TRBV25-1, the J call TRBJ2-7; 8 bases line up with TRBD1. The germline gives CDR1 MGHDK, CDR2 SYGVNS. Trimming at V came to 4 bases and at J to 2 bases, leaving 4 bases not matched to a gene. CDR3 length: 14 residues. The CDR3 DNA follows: TGTGCCAGCAGTGTTTGGGACAGGACCTACGAGCAGTACTTC. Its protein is CASSVWDRTYEQYF.

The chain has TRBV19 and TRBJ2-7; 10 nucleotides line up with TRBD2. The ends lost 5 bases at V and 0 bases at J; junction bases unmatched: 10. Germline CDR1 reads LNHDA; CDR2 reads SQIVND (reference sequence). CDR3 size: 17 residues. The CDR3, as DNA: TGTGCCAGTAGTCTCAACCAAGCGGGAGGGAGCTCCTACGAGCAGTACTTC. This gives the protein CASSLNQAGGSSYEQYF.

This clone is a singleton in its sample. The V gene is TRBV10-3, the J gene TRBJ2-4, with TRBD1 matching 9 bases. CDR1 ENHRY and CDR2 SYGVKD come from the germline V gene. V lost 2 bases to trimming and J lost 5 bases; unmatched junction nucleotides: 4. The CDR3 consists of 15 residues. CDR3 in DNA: TGTGCCATCAGTGAGACAGGGGGCCCCCAAAACATTCAGTACTTC. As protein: CAISETGGPQNIQYF.

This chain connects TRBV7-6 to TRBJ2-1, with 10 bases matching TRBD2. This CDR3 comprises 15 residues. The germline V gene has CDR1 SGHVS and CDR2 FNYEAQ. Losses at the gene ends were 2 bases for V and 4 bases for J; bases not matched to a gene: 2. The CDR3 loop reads CASSLRTSGYNEQFF. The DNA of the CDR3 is TGTGCCAGCAGCTTAAGGACTAGCGGATACAATGAGCAGTTCTTC. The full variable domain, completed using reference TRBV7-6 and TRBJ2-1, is GAGVSQSPRYKVTKRGQDVALRCDPISGHVSLYWYRQALGQGPEFLTYFNYEAQQDKSGLPNDRFSAERPEGSISTLTIQRTEQRDSAMYRCASSLRTSGYNEQFFGPGTRLTVL.

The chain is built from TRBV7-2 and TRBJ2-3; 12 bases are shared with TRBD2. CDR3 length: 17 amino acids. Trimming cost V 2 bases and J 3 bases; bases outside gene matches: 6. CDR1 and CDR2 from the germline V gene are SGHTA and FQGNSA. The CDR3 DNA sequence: TGTGCCAGCAGCTTATCGGCCCTAGCGGGGGGGACAGATACGCAGTATTTT. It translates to CASSLSALAGGTDTQYF.

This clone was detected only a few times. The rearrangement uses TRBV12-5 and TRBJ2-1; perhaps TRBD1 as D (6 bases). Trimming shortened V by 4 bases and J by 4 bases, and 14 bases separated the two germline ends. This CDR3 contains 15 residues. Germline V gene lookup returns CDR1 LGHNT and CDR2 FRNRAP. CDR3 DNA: TGTGCTAGTGGTTCTGGACAGACAGCGTACAATGAGCAGTTCTTC. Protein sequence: CASGSGQTAYNEQFF.

The CDR3 reads CASSRPGTGAVEQYF. The CDR3 DNA reads as TGTGCCAGCAGCCGTCCCGGGACAGGGGCCGTCGAGCAGTACTTC. The chain couples TRBV3-1 (or the pseudogene TRBV3-2) to TRBJ2-7; 10 nucleotides agree with TRBD1. The CDR3 covers 15 residues. The germline V gene encodes CDR1 LGHDT and CDR2 YNNKEL (reference sequence). V gave up 4 bases and J gave up 6 bases; unmatched junction bases: 9.

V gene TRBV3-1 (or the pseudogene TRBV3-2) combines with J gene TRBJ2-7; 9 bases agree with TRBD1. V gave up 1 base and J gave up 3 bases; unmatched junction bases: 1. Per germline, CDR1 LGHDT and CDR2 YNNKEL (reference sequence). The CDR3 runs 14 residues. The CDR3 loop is CASSQGDRVYEQYF. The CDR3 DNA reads TGTGCCAGCAGCCAAGGGGACAGGGTCTACGAGCAGTACTTC.

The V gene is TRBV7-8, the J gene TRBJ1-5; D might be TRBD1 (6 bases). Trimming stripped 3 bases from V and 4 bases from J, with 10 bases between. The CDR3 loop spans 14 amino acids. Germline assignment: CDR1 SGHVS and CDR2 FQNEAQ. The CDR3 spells CASSLGRGNQPQHF. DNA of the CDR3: TGTGCCAGCAGCTTGGGGAGGGGGAATCAGCCCCAGCATTTT.

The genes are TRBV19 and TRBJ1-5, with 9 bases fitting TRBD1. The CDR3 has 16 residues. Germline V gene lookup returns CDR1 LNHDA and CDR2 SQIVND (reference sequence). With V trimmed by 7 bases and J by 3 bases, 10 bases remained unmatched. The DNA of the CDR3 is TGTGCCAGTATGACGCGCGGGACAGGGTACAATCAGCCCCAGCATTTT. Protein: CASMTRGTGYNQPQHF.

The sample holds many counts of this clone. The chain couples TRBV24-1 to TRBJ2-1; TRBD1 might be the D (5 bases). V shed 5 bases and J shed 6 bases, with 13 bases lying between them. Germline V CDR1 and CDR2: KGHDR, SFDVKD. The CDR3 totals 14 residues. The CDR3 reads CATSVSGRGNEQFF. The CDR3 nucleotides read TGTGCCACCAGTGTCTCAGGGCGCGGCAATGAGCAGTTCTTC.

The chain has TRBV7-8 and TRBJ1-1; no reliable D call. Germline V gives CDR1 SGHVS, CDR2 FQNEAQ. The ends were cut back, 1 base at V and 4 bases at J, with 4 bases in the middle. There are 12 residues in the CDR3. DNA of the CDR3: TGTGCCAGCAGCTTAGACACCACTGAAGCTTTCTTT. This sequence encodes CASSLDTTEAFF.

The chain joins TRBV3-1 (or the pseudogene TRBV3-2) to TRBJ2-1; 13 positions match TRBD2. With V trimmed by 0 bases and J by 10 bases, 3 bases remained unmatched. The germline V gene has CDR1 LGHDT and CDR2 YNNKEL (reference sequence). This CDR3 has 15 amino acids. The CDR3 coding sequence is TGTGCCAGCAGCCAAGATGGGACTAGCGGGACGGAGCAGTTCTTC. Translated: CASSQDGTSGTEQFF.

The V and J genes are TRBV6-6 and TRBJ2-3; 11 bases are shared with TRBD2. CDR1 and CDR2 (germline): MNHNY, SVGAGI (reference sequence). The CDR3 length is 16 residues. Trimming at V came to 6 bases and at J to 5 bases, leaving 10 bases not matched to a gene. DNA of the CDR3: TGTGCCAGCAGGGACTTTAGCGGGGGGGCCGTAGATACGCAGTATTTT. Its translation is CASRDFSGGAVDTQYF.

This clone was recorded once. CDR3 residues: CASSERTSYNEQFF. CDR3 coding DNA: TGTGCCAGCAGCGAAAGGACTAGCTACAATGAGCAGTTCTTC. The V gene is TRBV9, the J gene TRBJ2-1, with 7 bases that match TRBD2. With V trimmed by 3 bases and J by 3 bases, 3 bases remained unmatched. Germline V gene data show CDR1 as SGDLS and CDR2 as YYNGEE. CDR3 length equals 14 residues.

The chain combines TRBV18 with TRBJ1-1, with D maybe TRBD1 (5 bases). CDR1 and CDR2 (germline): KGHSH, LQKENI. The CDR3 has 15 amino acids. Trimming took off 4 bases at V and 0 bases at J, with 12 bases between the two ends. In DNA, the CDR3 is TGTGCCAGCTCACGACTGACAGCTATGAACACTGAAGCTTTCTTT. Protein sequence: CASSRLTAMNTEAFF.

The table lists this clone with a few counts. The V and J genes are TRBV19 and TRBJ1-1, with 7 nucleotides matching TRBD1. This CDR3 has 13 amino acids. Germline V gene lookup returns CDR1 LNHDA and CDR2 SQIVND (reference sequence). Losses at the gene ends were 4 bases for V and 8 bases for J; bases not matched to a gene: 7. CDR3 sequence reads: CASSNRGSREAFF. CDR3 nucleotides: TGTGCCAGTAGTAACAGGGGATCCAGAGAAGCTTTCTTT.

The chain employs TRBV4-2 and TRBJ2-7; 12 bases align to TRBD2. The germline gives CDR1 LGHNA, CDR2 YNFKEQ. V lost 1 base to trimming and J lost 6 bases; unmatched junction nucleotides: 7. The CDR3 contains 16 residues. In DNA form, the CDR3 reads TGTGCCAGCAGCCAAGTGGGACTAGCGGGTTCATCCGAGCAGTACTTC. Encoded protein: CASSQVGLAGSSEQYF.

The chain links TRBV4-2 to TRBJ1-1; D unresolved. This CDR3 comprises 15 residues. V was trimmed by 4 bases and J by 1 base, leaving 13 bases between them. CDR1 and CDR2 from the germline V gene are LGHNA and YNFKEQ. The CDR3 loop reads CASSPRVAQNTEAFF. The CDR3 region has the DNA TGTGCCAGCAGCCCGAGGGTAGCCCAGAACACTGAAGCTTTCTTT.

Here the CDR3 reads CASSIQNYQETQYF. CDR3 in DNA: TGCGCCAGCAGCATCCAGAATTACCAAGAGACCCAGTACTTC. This chain joins TRBV5-1 and TRBJ2-5; D ambiguous. CDR1 SGHRS and CDR2 YFSETQ come from the germline V gene. The CDR3 spans 14 residues. V dropped 4 bases and J dropped 0 bases, with 10 bases sitting between them.

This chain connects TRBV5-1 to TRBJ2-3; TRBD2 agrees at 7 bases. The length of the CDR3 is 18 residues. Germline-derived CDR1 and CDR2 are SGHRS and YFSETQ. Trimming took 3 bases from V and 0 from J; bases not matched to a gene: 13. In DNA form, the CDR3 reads TGCGCCAGCAGCTCCCTGGCTAGCGGAGCCGCTAGCACAGATACGCAGTATTTT. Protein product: CASSSLASGAASTDTQYF.

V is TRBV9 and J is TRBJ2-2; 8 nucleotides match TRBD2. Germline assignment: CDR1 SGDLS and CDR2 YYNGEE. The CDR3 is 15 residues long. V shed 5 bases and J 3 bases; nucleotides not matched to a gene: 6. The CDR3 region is CASSHGGADTGELFF. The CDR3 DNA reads TGTGCCAGCAGTCACGGGGGGGCTGACACCGGGGAGCTGTTTTTT.

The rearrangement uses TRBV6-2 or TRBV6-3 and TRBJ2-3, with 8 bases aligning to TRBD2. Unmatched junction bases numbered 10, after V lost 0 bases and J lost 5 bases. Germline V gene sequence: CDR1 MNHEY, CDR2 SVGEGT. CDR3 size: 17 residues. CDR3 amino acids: CASSYSWERENRDTQYF. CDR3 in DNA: TGTGCCAGCAGTTACTCGTGGGAGCGGGAGAACAGAGATACGCAGTATTTT.

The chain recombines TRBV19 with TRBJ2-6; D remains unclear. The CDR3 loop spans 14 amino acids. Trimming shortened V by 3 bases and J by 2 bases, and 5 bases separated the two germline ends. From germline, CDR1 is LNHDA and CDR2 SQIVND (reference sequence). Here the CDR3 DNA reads TGTGCCAGTAGTATCGGTACTGGGGCCAACGTCCTGACTTTC. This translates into CASSIGTGANVLTF.

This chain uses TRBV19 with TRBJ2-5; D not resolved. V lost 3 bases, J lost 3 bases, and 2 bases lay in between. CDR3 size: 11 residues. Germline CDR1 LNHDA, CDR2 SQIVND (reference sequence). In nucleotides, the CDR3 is TGTGCCAGTAGTATTAAAGAGACCCAGTACTTC. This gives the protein CASSIKETQYF.

CDR3 sequence reads: CASSFAGKNSPLHF. In DNA, the CDR3 is TGCGCCAGCAGCTTTGCAGGGAAGAACTCACCCCTCCACTTT. The chain couples TRBV5-1 to TRBJ1-6; D is perhaps TRBD1 (5 bases). V lost 2 bases and J lost 10, with 13 bases in between. Germline V gives CDR1 SGHRS, CDR2 YFSETQ. The CDR3 is made up of 14 amino acids.

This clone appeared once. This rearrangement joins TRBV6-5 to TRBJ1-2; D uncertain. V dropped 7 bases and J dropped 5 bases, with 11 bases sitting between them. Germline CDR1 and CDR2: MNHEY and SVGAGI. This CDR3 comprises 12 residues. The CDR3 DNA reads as TGTGCCAGCACCTCCGAGGGTTATGGCTACACCTTC. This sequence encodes CASTSEGYGYTF.

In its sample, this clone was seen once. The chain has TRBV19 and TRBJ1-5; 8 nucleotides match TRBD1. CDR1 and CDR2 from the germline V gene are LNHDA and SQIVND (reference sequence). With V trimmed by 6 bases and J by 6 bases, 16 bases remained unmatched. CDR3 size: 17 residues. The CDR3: CASSPGGQGASVQPQHF. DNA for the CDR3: TGTGCCAGTAGCCCCGGAGGGCAGGGGGCGTCCGTTCAGCCCCAGCATTTT.